Listed here is a single TCR beta chain. Antigen specificity is unknown. This specimen comes from a study of OX40 agonist ivuxolimab in advanced cancers. Whole-study context: The dose-escalation cohort was about 86% male, with a mean age of around 60 years, ranging about 23 to 90.

Germline lookup yields CDR1 SNHLY and CDR2 FYNNEI. The CDR3 is made up of 14 amino acids. Between the trimmed V and J ends, which lost 6 bases and 4 bases, there was a span of 14 bases. Only in-frame clones appear in the TCRdb table, and some are missing; sequencing was by immunoSEQ multiplex PCR. The sample consists of about 73,000 clones, approximately 90% of them appearing once. Regarding the study as a whole: CD4+ and CD8+ blood T cells expanded clonally by week 6 at 0.1 to 3.0 mg/kg. Patients who responded partially at 0.1-3.0 mg/kg showed clonal expansion ranking among the lowest.

The specimen comprised CD4+ or CD8+ T cells sorted from blood, sampled in a trial of the OX40 agonist ivuxolimab. The chain combines TRBV2 with TRBJ2-3; tentatively, D is TRBD1 (5 bases). The TCR sequence derives from an adult with an advanced solid tumor such as melanoma, head and neck, liver or kidney cancer. The CDR3 spells CASRDSTGSDTQYF. The CDR3 region has the DNA TGTGCCAGCAGAGACAGTACCGGGTCAGATACGCAGTATTTT.